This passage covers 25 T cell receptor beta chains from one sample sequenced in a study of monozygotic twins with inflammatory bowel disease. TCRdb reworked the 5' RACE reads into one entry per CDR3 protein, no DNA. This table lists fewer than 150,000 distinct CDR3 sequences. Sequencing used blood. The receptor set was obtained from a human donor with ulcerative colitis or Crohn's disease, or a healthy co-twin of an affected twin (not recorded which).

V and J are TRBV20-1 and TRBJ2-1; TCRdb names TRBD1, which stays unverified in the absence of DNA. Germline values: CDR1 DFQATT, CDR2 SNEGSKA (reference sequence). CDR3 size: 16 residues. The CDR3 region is CSARKGTSDSYNEQFF.

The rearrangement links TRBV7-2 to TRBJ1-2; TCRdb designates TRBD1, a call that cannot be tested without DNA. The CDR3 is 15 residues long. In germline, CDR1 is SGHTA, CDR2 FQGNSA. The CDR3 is CASSSQYRGNYGYTF.

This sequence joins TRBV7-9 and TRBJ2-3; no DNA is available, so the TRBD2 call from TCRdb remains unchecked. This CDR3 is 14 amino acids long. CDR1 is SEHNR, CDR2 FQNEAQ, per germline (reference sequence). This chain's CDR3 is CASSLGTTGGTQYF. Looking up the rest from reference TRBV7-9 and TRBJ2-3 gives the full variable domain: DTGVSQNPRHKITKRGQNVTFRCDPISEHNRLYWYRQTLGQGPEFLTYFQNEAQLEKSRLLSDRFSAERPKGSFSTLEIQRTEQGDSAMYLCASSLGTTGGTQYFGPGTRLTVL.

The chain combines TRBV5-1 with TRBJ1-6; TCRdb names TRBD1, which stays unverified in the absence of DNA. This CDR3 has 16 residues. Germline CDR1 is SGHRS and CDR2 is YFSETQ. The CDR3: CASSLRASLVDSPLHF.

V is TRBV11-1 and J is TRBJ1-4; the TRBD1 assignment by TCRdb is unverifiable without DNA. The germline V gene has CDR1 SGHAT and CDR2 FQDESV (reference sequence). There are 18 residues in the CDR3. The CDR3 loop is CASKRPGTGLTTNEKLFF.

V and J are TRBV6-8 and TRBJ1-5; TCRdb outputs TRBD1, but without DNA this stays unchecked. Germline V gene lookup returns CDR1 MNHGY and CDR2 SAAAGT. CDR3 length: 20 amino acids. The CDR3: CASSQSPVGIRGVGHQPQHF.

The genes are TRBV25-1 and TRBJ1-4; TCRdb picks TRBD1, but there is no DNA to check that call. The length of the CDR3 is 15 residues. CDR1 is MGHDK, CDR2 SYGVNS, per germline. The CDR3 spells CATGGQGATNEKLFF.

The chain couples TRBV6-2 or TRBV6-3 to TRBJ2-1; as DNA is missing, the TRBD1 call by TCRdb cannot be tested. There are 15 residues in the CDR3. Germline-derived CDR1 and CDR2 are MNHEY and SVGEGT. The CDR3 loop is CASSYTTPSDREQFF.

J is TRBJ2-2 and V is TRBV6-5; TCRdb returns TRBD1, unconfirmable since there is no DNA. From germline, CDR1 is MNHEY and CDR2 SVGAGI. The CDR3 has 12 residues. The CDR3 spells CATTGDTGELFF.

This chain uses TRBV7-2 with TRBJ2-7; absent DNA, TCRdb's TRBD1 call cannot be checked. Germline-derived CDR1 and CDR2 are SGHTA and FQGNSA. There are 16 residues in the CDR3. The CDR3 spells CASSPTPGRRSYEQYF.

CDR3 sequence reads: CASSQDWGHTEAFF. The rearrangement joins TRBV4-1 to TRBJ1-1; TCRdb designates TRBD1, a call that cannot be tested without DNA. The CDR3 runs 14 residues. Germline V gene data show CDR1 as MGHRA and CDR2 as YSYEKL.

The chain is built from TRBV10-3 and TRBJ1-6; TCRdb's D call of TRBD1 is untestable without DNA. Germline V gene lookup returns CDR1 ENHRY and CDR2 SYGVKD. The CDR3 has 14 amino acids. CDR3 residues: CAISKQGTSSPLHF.

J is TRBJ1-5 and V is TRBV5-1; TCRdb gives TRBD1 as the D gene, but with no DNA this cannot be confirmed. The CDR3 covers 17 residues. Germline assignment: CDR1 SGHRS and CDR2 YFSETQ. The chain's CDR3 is CASSLIPPTGGGQPQHF.

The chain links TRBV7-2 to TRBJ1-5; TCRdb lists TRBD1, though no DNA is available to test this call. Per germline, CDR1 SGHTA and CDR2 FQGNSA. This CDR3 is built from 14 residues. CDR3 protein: CASSLRRDNQPQHF. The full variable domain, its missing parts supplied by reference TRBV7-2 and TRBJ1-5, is GAGVSQSPSNKVTEKGKDVELRCDPISGHTALYWYRQSLGQGLEFLIYFQGNSAPDKSGLPSDRFSAERTGGSVSTLTIQRTQQEDSAVYLCASSLRRDNQPQHFGDGTRLSIL.

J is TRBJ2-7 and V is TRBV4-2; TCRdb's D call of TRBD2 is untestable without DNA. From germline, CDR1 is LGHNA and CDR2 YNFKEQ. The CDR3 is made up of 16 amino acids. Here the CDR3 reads CASSHGSGGPSYEQYF.

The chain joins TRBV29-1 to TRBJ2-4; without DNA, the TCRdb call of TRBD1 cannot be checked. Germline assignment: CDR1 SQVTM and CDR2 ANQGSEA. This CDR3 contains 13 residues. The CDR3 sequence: CSVELGGRDIQYF.

This CDR3 reads CASTPGGHYEQYF. This sequence joins TRBV25-1 and TRBJ2-7; absent DNA, TCRdb's TRBD1 call cannot be checked. CDR1 is MGHDK and CDR2 is SYGVNS in the germline V gene. The CDR3 length is 13 residues.

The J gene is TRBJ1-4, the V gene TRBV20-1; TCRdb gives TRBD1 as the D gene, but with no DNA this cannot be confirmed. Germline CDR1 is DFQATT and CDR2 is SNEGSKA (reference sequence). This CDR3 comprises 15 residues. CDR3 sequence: CSARDPQGGNEKLFF.

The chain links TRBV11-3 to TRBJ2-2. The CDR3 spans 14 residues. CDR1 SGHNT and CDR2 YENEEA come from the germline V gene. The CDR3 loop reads CASSSSQHTGELFF.

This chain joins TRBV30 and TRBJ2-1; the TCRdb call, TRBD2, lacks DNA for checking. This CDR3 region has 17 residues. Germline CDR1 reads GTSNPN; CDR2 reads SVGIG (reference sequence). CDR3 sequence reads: CAWRGLIAASSYNEQFF.

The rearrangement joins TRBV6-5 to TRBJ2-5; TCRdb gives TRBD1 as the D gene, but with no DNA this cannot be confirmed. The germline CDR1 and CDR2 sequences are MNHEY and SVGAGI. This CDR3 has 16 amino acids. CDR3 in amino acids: CASSTPQRGKGETQYF.

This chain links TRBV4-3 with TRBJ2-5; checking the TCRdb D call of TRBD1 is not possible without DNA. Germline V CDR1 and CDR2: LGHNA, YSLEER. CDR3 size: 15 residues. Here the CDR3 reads CASSHSPGGGETQYF.

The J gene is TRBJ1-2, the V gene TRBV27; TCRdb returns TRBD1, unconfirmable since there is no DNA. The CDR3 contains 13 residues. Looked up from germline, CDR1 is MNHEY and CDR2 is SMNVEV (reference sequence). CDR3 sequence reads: CASSGQTDYGYTF.

This chain's CDR3 is CASSRDSTPNF. The chain joins TRBV5-6 to TRBJ1-2; the TRBD1 assignment by TCRdb is unverifiable without DNA. The CDR3 runs to 11 residues. Germline V gene data show CDR1 as SGHDT and CDR2 as YYEEEE. Together with reference TRBV5-6 and TRBJ1-2, the CDR3 gives the full variable domain: DAGVTQSPTHLIKTRGQQVTLRCSPKSGHDTVSWYQQALGQGPQFIFQYYEEEERQRGNFPDRFSGHQFPNYSSELNVNALLLGDSALYLCASSRDSTPNFGSGTRLTVV.

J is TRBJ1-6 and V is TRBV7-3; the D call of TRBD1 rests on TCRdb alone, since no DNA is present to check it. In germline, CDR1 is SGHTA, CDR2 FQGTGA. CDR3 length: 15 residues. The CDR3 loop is CASSLGPGNNSPLHF.